This T cell receptor (beta chain) was sequenced for a study of response to subunit inactivated influenza vaccine. Study-level points and caveats: Few additional T cells are recruited per seasonal influenza vaccination, authors suggested.

As for this clonotype: What it binds is unknown.

CDR3 length: 16 amino acids. The V gene's germline CDR1 is SEHNR and CDR2 FQNEAQ (reference sequence). The V end lost 2 bases, the J end lost 4 bases, and 14 bases lay between the germline ends. TCRdb re-called the RT-PCR reads through MiXCR, storing one row per CDR3 protein. The sample has approximately 700,000 distinct CDR3 sequences, around 14% seen once. Material: PBMCs from blood, obtained around two weeks before vaccination. The V gene is TRBV7-9, the J gene TRBJ2-2; D perhaps matches TRBD2 (6 bases). This TCR came from a man aged 50 to 59 who received an inactivated influenza vaccine. This CDR3 reads CASSLYDGGPTGELFF. CDR3 coding DNA: TGTGCCAGCAGCTTATATGACGGGGGACCCACCGGGGAGCTGTTTTTT. Combining the CDR3 with reference TRBV7-9 and TRBJ2-2 gives the whole variable domain DTGVSQNPRHKITKRGQNVTFRCDPISEHNRLYWYRQTLGQGPEFLTYFQNEAQLEKSRLLSDRFSAERPKGSFSTLEIQRTEQGDSAMYLCASSLYDGGPTGELFFGEGSRLTVL.